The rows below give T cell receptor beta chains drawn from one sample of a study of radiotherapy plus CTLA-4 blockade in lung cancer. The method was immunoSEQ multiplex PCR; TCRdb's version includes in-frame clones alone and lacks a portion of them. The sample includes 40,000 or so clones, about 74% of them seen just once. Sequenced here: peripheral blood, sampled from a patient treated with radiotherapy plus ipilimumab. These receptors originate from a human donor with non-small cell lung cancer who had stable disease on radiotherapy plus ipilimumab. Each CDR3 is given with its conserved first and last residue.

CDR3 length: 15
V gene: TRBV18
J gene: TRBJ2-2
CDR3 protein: CASSPPTGFTGELFF

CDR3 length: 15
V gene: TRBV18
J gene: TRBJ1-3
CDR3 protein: CASSRPTASGNTIYF

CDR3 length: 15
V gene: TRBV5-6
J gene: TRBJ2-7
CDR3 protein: CASSRGGFSSYEQYF

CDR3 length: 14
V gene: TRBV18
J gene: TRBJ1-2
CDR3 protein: CASSPDRAHYGYTF

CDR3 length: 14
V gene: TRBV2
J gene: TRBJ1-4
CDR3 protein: CASSETGSGEKLFF

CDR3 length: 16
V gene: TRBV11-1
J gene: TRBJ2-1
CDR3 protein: CASSPGAGRGSNEQFF

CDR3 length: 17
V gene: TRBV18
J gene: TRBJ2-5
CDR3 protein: CASSPYLGGILQETQYF

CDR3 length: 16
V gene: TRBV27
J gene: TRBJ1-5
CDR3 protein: CASSISGTGSNQPQHF

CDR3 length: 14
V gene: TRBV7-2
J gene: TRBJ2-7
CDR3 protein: CASRPARAKGGQYF

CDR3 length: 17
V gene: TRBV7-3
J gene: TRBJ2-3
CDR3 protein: CASNETLHCIGTDTQYF

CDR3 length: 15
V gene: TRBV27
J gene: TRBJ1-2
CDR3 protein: CASSLSTRGHYGYTF

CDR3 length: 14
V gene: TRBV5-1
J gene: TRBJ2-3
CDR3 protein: CASSRGGSTDTQYF

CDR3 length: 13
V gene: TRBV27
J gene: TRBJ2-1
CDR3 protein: CASKKGADNEQFF

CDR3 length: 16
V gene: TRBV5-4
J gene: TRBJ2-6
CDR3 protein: CASTNPTPSGANVLTF

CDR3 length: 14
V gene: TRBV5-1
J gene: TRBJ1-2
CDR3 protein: CASSLGDRGWGYTF

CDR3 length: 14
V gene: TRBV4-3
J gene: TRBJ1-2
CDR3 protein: CASSQESQSYGYTF

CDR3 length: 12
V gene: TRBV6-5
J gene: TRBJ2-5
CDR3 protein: CASSSTGKEQYF

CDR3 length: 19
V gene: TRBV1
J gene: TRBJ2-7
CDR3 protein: CTSSQDSEQGHCSLNEQYF

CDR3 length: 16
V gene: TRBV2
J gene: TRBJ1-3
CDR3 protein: CASTPGTVSTRNTIYF

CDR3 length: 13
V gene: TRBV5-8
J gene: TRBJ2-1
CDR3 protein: CASFQWSIDEQFF

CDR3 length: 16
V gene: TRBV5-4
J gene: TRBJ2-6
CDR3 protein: CASTEGGGPGANVLTF

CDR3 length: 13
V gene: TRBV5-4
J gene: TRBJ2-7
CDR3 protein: CASSRALGDEQYF

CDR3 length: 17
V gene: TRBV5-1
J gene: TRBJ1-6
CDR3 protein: CASRKNPTGGENSPLHF

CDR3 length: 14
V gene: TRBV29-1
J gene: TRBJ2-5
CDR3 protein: CSVAGLRLRETQYF

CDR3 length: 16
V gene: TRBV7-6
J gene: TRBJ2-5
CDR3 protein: CASSSGLAGSQETQYF

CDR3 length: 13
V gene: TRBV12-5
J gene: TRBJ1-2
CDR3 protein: CASGDGTAKGYTF

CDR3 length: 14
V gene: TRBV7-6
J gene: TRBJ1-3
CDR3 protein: CASSPRGRLDTIYF

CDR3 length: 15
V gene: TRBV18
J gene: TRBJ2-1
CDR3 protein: CASSLLDRGGGRKFF

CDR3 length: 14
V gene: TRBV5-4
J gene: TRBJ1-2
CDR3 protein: CASSSRDRARGYTF

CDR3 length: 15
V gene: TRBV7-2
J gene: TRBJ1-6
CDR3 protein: CASSREWDSNSPLHF

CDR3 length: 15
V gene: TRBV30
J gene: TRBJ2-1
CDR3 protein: CAWRAGGGHYNEQFF

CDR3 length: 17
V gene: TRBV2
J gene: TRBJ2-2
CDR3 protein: CASRELAGATSGGELFF

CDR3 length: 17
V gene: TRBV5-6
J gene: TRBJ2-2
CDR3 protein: CASRRTGGYTNTGELFF

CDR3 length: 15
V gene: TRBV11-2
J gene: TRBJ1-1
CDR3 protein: CASSPLQGMNTEAFF

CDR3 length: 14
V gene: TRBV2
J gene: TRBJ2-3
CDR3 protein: CASSEFRGTDTQYF

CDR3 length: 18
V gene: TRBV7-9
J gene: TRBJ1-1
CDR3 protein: CASTSLLRGTVVNTEAFF

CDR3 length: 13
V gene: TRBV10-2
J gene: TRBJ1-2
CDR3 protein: CASSVGWTGGYTF

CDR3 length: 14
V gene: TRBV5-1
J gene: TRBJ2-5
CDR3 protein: CASSLGGGTETQYF

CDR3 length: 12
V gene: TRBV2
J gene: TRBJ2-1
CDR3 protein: CASMLAYNEQFF

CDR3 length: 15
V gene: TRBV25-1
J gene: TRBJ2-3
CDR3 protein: CASSVLRQSTDTQYF

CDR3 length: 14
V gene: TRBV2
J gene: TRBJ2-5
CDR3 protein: CASQTNPAMGLQYF

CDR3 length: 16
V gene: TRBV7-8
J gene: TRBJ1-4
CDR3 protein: CASSLGIQGKNEKLFF

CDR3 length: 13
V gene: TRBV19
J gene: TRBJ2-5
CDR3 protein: CASSISGWREQYF

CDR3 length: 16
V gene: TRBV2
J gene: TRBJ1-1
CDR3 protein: CASSDPGGTGFTEAFF

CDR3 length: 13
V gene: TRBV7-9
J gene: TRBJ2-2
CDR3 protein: CASSLGQTGELFF

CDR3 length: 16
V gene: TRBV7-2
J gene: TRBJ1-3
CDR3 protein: CASSLVGTSTGNTIYF

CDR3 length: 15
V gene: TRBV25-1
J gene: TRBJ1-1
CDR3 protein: CASSDPAVLGAEAFF

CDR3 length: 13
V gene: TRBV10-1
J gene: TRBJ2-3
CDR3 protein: CATQQGGTDTQYF

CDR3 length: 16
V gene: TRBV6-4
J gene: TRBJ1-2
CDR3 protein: CASSEVLTGGYYGYTF

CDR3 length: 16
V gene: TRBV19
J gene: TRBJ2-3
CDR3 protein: CASSKGLAGGFDTQYF

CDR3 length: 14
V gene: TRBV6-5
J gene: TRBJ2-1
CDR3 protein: CASSYDITYNEQFF

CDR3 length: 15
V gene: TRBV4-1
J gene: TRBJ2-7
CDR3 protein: CASSVGPSDLYEQYF

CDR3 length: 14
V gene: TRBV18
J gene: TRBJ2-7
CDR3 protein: CASSQTSGDYEQYF